The sequence of this TCR beta chain was determined in a study of blood T cell repertoires in COVID-19. Background on the study: COVID-19 samples, acute and convalescent, were from the United States, Italy and Spain. From T cells, B-cell-depleted T cells, or PBMCs came the material, which was cDNA or gDNA.

In the source study's methods: Nucleated cell number was recorded as an estimate derived from reference gene primer amplification. Sequenced by immunoSEQ multiplex PCR; TCRdb stores in-frame clones only, minus some. Clone size and V and J calls were adopted from that table, with D and trimming inferred from the DNA. The sample comprises around 59,000 clones, roughly 80% of which are singletons, and about 10% rests with the top ten. Germline V gives CDR1 MNHEY, CDR2 SVGEGT. With 4 bases clipped from V and 3 bases from J, the junction kept 17 bases outside the gene matches. CDR3 length: 18 residues. Sequenced material: peripheral blood. The genes are TRBV6-2 or TRBV6-3 and TRBJ2-7, with 8 bases matching TRBD2. The receptor was isolated from a human donor in a cohort sampled during active COVID-19. CDR3 loop: CASSSPGAAGARFYEQYF. CDR3 sequence (DNA): TGTGCCAGCAGTTCCCCTGGGGCAGCGGGAGCACGGTTCTACGAGCAGTACTTC.